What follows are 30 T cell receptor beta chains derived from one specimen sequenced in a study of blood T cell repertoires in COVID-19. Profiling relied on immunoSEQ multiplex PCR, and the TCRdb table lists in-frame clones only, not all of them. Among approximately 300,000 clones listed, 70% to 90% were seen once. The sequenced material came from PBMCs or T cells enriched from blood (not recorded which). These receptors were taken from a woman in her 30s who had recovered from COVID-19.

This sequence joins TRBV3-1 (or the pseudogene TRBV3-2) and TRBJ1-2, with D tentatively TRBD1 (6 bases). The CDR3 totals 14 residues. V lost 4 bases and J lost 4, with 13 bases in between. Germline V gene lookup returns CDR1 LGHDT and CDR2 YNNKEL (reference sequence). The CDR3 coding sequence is TGTGCCAGCAGCCCATACGACAGGTCCTATGGCTACACCTTC. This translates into CASSPYDRSYGYTF.

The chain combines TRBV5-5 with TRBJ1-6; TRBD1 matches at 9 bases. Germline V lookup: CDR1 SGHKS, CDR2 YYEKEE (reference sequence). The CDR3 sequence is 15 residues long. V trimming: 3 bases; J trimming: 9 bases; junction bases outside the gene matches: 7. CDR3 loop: CASSSPGQGVSPLHF. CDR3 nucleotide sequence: TGTGCCAGCAGCTCGCCGGGACAGGGAGTTTCACCCCTCCACTTT.

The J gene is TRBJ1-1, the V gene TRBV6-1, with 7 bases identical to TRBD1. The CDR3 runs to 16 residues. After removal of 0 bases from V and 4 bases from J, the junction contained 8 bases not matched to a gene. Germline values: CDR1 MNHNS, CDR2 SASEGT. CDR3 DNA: TGTGCCAGCAGTGAAGCCGTGACAGGGTCTTCCACTGAAGCTTTCTTT. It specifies CASSEAVTGSSTEAFF.

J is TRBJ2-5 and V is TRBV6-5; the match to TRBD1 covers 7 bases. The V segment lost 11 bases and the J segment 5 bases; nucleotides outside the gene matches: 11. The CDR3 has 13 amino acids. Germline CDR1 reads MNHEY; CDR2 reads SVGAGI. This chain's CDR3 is CACQTGLRETQYF. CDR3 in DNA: TGTGCCTGCCAGACAGGGCTCCGGGAGACCCAGTACTTC.

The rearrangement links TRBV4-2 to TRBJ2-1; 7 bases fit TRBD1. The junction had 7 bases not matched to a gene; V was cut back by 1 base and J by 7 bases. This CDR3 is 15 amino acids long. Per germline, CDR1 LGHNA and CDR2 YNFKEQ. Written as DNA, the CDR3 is TGTGCCAGCAGCCAAGGCGGACCAGGGGGTAATGAGCAGTTCTTC. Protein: CASSQGGPGGNEQFF.

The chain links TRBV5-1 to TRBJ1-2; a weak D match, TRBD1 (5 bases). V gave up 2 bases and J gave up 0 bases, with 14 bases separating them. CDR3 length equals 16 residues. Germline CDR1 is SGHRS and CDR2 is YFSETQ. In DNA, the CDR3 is TGCGCCAGCAGCTTAGAACCGACAGACACTAACTATGGCTACACCTTC. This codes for CASSLEPTDTNYGYTF.

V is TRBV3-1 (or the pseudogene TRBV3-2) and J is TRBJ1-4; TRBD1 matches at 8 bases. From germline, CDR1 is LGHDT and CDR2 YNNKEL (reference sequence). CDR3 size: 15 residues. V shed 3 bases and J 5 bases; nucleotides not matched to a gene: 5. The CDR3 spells CASSHRTGPNEKLFF. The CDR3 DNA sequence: TGTGCCAGCAGCCACCGGACAGGGCCCAATGAAAAACTGTTTTTT.

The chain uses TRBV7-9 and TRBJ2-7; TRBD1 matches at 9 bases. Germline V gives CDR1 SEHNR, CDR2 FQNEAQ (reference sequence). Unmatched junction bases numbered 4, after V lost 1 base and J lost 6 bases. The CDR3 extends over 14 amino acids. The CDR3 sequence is CASSLEGTGSEQYF. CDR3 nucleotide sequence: TGTGCCAGCAGCTTAGAGGGGACAGGGTCCGAGCAGTACTTC.

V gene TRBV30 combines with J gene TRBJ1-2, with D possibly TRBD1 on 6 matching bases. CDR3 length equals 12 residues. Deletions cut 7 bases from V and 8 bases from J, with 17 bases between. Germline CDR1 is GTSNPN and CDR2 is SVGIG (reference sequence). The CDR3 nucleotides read TGTGCCTCACCCTACCCAGGGGACGGCTACACCTTC. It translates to CASPYPGDGYTF. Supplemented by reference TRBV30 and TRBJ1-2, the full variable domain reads SQTIHQWPATLVQPVGSPLSLECTVEGTSNPNLYWYRQAAGRGLQLLFYSVGIGQISSEVPQNLSASRPQDRQFILSSKKLLLSDSGFYLCASPYPGDGYTFGSGTRLTVV.

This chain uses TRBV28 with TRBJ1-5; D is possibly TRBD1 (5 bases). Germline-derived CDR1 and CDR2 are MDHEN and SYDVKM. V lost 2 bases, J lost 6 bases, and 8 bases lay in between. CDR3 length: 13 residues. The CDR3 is CASSLIRGQPQHF. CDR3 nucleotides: TGTGCCAGCAGTTTAATAAGGGGTCAGCCCCAGCATTTT.

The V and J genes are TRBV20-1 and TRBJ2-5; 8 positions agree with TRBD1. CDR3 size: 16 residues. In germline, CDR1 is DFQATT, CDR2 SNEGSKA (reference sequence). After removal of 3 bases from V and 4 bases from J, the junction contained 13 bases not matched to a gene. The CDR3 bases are TGCAGTGCTAGTGATGCCGGGACAGGAGGCGGAGAGACCCAGTACTTC. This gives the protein CSASDAGTGGGETQYF.

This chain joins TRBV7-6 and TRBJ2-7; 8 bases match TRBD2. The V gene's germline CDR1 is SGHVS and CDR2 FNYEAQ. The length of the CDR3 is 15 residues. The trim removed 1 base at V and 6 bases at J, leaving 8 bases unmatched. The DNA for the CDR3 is TGTGCCAGCAGCTTAGGCTTGAGGAGCGGGGGCGAGCAGTACTTC. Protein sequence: CASSLGLRSGGEQYF.

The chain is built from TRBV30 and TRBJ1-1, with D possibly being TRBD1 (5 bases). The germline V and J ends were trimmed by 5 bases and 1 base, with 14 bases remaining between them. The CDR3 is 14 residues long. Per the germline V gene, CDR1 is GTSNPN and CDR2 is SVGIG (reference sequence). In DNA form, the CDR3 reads TGTGCCTGGGTCCAGTGGGGGGGGAACACTGAAGCTTTCTTT. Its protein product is CAWVQWGGNTEAFF.

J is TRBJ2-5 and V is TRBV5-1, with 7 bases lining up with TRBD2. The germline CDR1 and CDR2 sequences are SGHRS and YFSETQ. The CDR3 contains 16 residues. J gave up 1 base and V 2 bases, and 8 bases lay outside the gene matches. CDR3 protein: CASSFTGLEGQETQYF. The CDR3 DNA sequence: TGCGCCAGCAGCTTTACTGGACTAGAAGGCCAAGAGACCCAGTACTTC.

CDR3 loop: CASRGGKSYGYTF. The CDR3 DNA sequence: TGTGCCAGTCGGGGCGGGAAATCCTATGGCTACACCTTC. This chain connects TRBV19 to TRBJ1-2, with D possibly being TRBD1 (5 bases). Germline V gives CDR1 LNHDA, CDR2 SQIVND (reference sequence). The V and J ends lost 8 bases and 4 bases respectively, with 14 bases between them. CDR3 length: 13 residues.

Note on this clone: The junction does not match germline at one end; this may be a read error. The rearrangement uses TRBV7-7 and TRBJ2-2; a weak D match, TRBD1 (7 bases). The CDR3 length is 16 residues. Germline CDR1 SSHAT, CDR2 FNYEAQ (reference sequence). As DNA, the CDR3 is TGTGCTAGCAGCCCAACAACAGGGGACTTTACCGGGGAGCTGTTTTTT. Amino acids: CASSPTTGDFTGELFF.

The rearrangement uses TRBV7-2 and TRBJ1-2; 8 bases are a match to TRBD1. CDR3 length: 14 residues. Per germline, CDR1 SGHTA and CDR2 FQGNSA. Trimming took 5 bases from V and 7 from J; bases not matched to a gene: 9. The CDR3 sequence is CASSGATGAGGYTF. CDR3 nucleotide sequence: TGTGCCAGCAGCGGCGCGACAGGGGCGGGTGGCTACACCTTC. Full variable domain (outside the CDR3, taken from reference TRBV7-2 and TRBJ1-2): GAGVSQSPSNKVTEKGKDVELRCDPISGHTALYWYRQSLGQGLEFLIYFQGNSAPDKSGLPSDRFSAERTGGSVSTLTIQRTQQEDSAVYLCASSGATGAGGYTFGSGTRLTVV.

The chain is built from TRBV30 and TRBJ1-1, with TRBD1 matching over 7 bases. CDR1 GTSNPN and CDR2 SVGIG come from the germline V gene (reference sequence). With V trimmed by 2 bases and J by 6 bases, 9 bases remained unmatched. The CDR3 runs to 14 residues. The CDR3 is CAWSPLTGRAEAFF. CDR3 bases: TGTGCCTGGAGTCCCTTGACAGGGCGGGCTGAAGCTTTCTTT.

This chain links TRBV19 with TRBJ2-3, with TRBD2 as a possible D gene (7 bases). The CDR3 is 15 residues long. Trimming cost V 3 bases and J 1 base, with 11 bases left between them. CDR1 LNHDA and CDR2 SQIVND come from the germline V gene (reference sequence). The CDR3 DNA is TGTGCCAGTAGTATGGAGGGGGGGCGCACAGATACGCAGTATTTT. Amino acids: CASSMEGGRTDTQYF.

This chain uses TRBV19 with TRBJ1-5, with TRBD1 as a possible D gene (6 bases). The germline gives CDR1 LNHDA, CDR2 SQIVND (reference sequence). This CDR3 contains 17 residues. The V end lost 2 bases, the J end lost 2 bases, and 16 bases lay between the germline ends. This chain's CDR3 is CASSIRGGASGNQPQHF. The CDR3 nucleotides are TGTGCCAGTAGTATACGTGGGGGCGCGTCCGGCAATCAGCCCCAGCATTTT.

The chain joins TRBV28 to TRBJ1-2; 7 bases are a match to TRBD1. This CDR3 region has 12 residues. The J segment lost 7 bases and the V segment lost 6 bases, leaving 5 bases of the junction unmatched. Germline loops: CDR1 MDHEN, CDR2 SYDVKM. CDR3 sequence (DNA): TGTGCCAGCAGGGGGACAGTCCCTGGCTACACCTTC. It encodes CASRGTVPGYTF.

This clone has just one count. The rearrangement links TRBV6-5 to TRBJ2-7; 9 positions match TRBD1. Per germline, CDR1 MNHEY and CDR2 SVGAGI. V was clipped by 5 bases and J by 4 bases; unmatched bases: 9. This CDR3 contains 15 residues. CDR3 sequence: CASSTGQGFRYEQYF. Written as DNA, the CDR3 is TGTGCCAGCAGTACAGGACAGGGGTTCAGGTACGAGCAGTACTTC.

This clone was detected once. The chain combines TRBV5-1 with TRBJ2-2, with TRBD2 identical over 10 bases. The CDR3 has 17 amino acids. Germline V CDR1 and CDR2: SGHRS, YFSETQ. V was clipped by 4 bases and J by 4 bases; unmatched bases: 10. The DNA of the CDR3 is TGCGCCAGCAGCCAAACCGTAGCGGGGGGATCCACCGGGGAGCTGTTTTTT. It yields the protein CASSQTVAGGSTGELFF.

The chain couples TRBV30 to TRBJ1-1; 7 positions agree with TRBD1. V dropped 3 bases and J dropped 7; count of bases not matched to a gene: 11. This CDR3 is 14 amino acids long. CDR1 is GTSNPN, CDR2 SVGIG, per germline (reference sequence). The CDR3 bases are TGTGCCTGGAGCCCGAGGGACAGTACATTTGAAGCTTTCTTT. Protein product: CAWSPRDSTFEAFF.

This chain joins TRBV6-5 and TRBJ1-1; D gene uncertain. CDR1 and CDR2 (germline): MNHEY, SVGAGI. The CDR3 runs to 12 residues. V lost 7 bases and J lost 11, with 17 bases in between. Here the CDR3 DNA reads TGTGCCAGCATGACCCTGAGCGGATCCGCTTTCTTT. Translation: CASMTLSGSAFF.

CDR3 nucleotides: TGTGCCAGCAGCCCAGCTGGACAGGGGGCGAACTATGGCTACACCTTC. As protein: CASSPAGQGANYGYTF. The chain couples TRBV7-9 to TRBJ1-2, with TRBD1 identical over 11 bases. Per the germline V gene, CDR1 is SEHNR and CDR2 is FQNEAQ (reference sequence). The V segment lost 5 bases and the J segment 2 bases; nucleotides outside the gene matches: 7. This CDR3 is 16 amino acids long. Looking up the rest from reference TRBV7-9 and TRBJ1-2 gives the full variable domain: DTGVSQNPRHKITKRGQNVTFRCDPISEHNRLYWYRQTLGQGPEFLTYFQNEAQLEKSRLLSDRFSAERPKGSFSTLEIQRTEQGDSAMYLCASSPAGQGANYGYTFGSGTRLTVV.

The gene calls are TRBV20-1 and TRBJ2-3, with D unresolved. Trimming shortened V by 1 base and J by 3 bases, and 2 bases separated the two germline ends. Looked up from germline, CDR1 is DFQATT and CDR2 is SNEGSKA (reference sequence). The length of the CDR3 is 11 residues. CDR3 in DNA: TGCAGTGCTAGAGCTACAGATACGCAGTATTTT. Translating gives CSARATDTQYF.

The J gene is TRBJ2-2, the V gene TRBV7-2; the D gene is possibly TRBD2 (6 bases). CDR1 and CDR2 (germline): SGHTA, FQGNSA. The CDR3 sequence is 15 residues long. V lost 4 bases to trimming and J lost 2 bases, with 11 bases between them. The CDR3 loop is CASSSLALNTGELFF. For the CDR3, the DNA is TGTGCCAGCAGCTCACTAGCTCTCAACACCGGGGAGCTGTTTTTT.

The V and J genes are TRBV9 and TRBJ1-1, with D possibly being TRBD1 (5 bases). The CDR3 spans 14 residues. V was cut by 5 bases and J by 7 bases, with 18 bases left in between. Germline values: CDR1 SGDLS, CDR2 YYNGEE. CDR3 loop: CASRKTDSLYEAFF. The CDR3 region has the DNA TGTGCCAGCAGAAAAACCGACAGCCTGTATGAAGCTTTCTTT.

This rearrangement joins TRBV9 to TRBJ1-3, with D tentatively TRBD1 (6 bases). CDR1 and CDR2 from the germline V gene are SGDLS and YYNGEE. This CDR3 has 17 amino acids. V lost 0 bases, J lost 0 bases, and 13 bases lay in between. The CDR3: CASSVEGQPSSGNTIYF. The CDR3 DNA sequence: TGTGCCAGCAGCGTAGAAGGACAGCCGAGCTCTGGAAACACCATATATTTT.